Sequencing of this TCR beta chain was carried out in a study of cytomegalovirus exposure and HLA in healthy donors. Overall study: Among the 398 genotyped donors, just over 80% were placed in the Caucasian-associated ancestry cluster.

Amplification used 60 Vbeta primers and 13 Jbeta primers. TCRdb keeps only in-frame clones here, not all; method: immunoSEQ multiplex PCR. The sample lists under 150,000 clones; 65% to 85% were seen once. The trim removed 4 bases at V and 0 bases at J, leaving 8 bases unmatched. Per the germline V gene, CDR1 is PRHDT and CDR2 is FYEKMQ (reference sequence). The CDR3 is 16 amino acids. The chain links TRBV13 to TRBJ1-1; 7 bases fit TRBD1. Specimen: PBMCs. The receptor's source is a woman aged 35 to 49 in good health and CMV-seropositive. CDR3 bases: TGTGCCAGCAGCTCGTTCGGGGACAGCATGAACACTGAAGCTTTCTTT. It codes for CASSSFGDSMNTEAFF.